What follows are 30 T cell receptor beta chains derived from one specimen sequenced in a study of CD8+CD57+ T cells in acquired aplastic anemia. Genomic DNA templated the TCR beta VDJ and CDR3 profiling. TCRdb redid the calling of the reads with MiXCR, one entry per CDR3 protein. Here the sample spans 150,000 to 200,000 distinct CDR3 sequences, approximately 44% being singletons. Sequencing input: sorted CD4+, CD8+, or CD8+CD57+ T cells (not recorded which) from PBMCs. Receptor source: a human donor in good health.

This clonotype was seen at least ten times. The chain combines TRBV20-1 with TRBJ1-4; no firm D call. This CDR3 region has 16 residues. The germline V and J ends were trimmed by 0 bases and 6 bases, with 17 bases remaining between them. The germline V gene encodes CDR1 DFQATT and CDR2 SNEGSKA (reference sequence). The CDR3 DNA follows: TGCAGTGCTAGAGATTCAAGGCGGCAGAGTTATGAAAAACTGTTTTTT. Its translation is CSARDSRRQSYEKLFF.

A word on this clonotype: This clone may be a read error of a much larger clone one base away. This chain connects TRBV6-1 to TRBJ2-6, with D perhaps matching TRBD2 (5 bases). The germline V gene has CDR1 MNHNS and CDR2 SASEGT. V lost 8 bases, J lost 0 bases, and 17 bases lay in between. The CDR3 totals 17 residues. CDR3 in DNA: TGTGCCAGCGGTCCAGAGCGGCCAGGCTCTGGGGCCAACGTCCTGACTTTC. It codes for CASGPERPGSGANVLTF.

The chain is built from TRBV6-5 and TRBJ1-1; 7 nucleotides align to TRBD1. This CDR3 has 15 amino acids. The germline CDR1 and CDR2 sequences are MNHEY and SVGAGI. The V and J ends lost 0 bases and 5 bases, in that order; junction bases with no gene match: 6. The CDR3 nucleotides are TGTGCCAGCAGTTACTCCAGACAGGGAGTAACTGAAGCTTTCTTT. This sequence encodes CASSYSRQGVTEAFF.

This clonotype was detected only a few times. Germline and junction disagree at one end, which may indicate a read error. The V and J genes are TRBV29-1 and TRBJ2-7; TRBD1 agrees at 8 bases. There are 13 residues in the CDR3. CDR1 and CDR2 (germline): SQVTM, ANQGSEA. CDR3 coding DNA: TGCGGCGTAAGGGGACAGGCATCCTACGAGCAGCACTTC. Its protein product is CGVRGQASYEQHF.

The J gene is TRBJ2-5, the V gene TRBV10-3; 7 bases line up with TRBD1. J was trimmed by 9 bases and V by 11 bases; bases with no gene match: 21. The CDR3 is 15 residues long. Per the germline V gene, CDR1 is ENHRY and CDR2 is SYGVKD. As DNA, the CDR3 is TGTGCCTCCAAGGGGGTCGACAGGGCAGGACAGCCCCAGTACTTC. This translates into CASKGVDRAGQPQYF.

This clonotype was found many times. The rearrangement uses TRBV12-3 or TRBV12-4 and TRBJ2-1; D not resolved. The CDR3 is 11 amino acids. The ends were cut back, 6 bases at V and 8 bases at J, with 8 bases in the middle. CDR3 in DNA: TGTGCCAGCAGCTATCGCCATGAGCAGTTCTTC. Translation: CASSYRHEQFF.

This clonotype has only a few counts. The chain joins TRBV29-1 to TRBJ2-6; a weak D match, TRBD1 (5 bases). V was pared by 4 bases and J by 3 bases, with 13 bases between. The CDR3 has 15 residues. CDR1 is SQVTM, CDR2 ANQGSEA, per germline. The CDR3 nucleotides read TGCAGCGTTGGATTCAGGGTTGATGGGGCCAACGTCCTGACTTTC. Protein sequence: CSVGFRVDGANVLTF.

This clonotype was seen many times. The chain joins TRBV20-1 to TRBJ2-7, with unresolved D. The V end lost 6 bases, the J end lost 2 bases, and 17 bases lay between the germline ends. Germline values: CDR1 DFQATT, CDR2 SNEGSKA (reference sequence). This CDR3 comprises 14 residues. The CDR3 loop reads CSAEGWESTYEQYF. CDR3 nucleotide sequence: TGCAGTGCCGAAGGGTGGGAATCCACCTACGAGCAGTACTTC.

This clonotype appeared many times. CDR3 coding DNA: TGTGCCACCCGGGACAGGACGTATCAGCCCCAGCATTTT. Translated, it gives CATRDRTYQPQHF. The chain is built from TRBV6-1 and TRBJ1-5; 8 bases map to TRBD1. The junction had 7 bases not matched to a gene; V was cut back by 10 bases and J by 5 bases. The CDR3 length is 13 residues. Germline CDR1 MNHNS, CDR2 SASEGT.

At least ten counts were recorded for this clonotype. The chain has TRBV6-2 or TRBV6-3 and TRBJ2-3; TRBD2 aligns across 8 bases. V was pared by 6 bases and J by 4 bases, with 6 bases of the junction left unmatched. This CDR3 region has 14 residues. Per germline, CDR1 MNHEY and CDR2 SVGEGT. The CDR3 reads CASRVGSGADTQYF. The CDR3, as DNA: TGTGCCAGCAGGGTCGGTAGCGGGGCAGATACGCAGTATTTT.

This clonotype showed up many times. The rearrangement joins TRBV2 to TRBJ1-1; no clear D. V lost 7 bases, J lost 1 base, and 10 bases lay in between. Germline CDR1 is SNHLY and CDR2 is FYNNEI. The CDR3 has 13 residues. CDR3 sequence (DNA): TGTGCCAGCAAGAGGCAGCCGAACACTGAAGCTTTCTTT. Encoded protein: CASKRQPNTEAFF. The variable domain in full, completed from reference TRBV2 and TRBJ1-1, reads EPEVTQTPSHQVTQMGQEVILRCVPISNHLYFYWYRQILGQKVEFLVSFYNNEISEKSEIFDDQFSVERPDGSNFTLKIRSTKLEDSAMYFCASKRQPNTEAFFGQGTRLTVV.

The chain has TRBV7-3 and TRBJ2-3; D remains ambiguous. The germline V gene encodes CDR1 SGHTA and CDR2 FQGTGA. The CDR3 totals 13 residues. V was shortened by 4 bases and J by 4 bases, with 9 bases between the two germline ends. The DNA for the CDR3 is TGTGCCAGCAGCTATCAGACCCCAGATACGCAGTATTTT. The encoded protein is CASSYQTPDTQYF.

The chain links TRBV24-1 to TRBJ2-3; D gene uncertain. The CDR3 contains 11 residues. Trimming stripped 10 bases from V and 4 bases from J, with 8 bases between. From germline, CDR1 is KGHDR and CDR2 SFDVKD. In DNA form, the CDR3 reads TGTGCCACGAAGACGGCAGATACGCAGTATTTT. This sequence encodes CATKTADTQYF.

This clonotype has at least ten counts. The CDR3 is CASSPRTAANYGYTF. CDR3 bases: TGTGCCAGCAGCCCCCGGACAGCCGCTAACTATGGCTACACCTTC. The chain uses TRBV7-2 and TRBJ1-2; weak D call: TRBD1 (6 bases). CDR1 is SGHTA and CDR2 is FQGNSA in the germline V gene. This CDR3 region has 15 residues. Trimming removed 5 bases at V and 0 bases at J, with 13 bases between.

This clonotype occurred many times. The chain links TRBV4-2 to TRBJ2-1, with D hard to call. The CDR3 spans 14 residues. V lost 3 bases, J lost 8 bases, and 14 bases lay in between. Germline V gene sequence: CDR1 LGHNA, CDR2 YNFKEQ. In nucleotides, the CDR3 is TGTGCCAGCAGCCATTTCGACACGTCCCATGAGCAGTTCTTC. Translating it yields CASSHFDTSHEQFF.

This clonotype came up many times. The V and J genes are TRBV7-9 and TRBJ1-2, with D uncertain. Germline loops: CDR1 SEHNR, CDR2 FQNEAQ (reference sequence). The V gene lost 3 bases and the J gene lost 2 bases, with 13 bases spanning the gap. This CDR3 is 15 amino acids long. The CDR3 region is CASSFSASANYGYTF. The CDR3 bases are TGTGCCAGCAGCTTTTCGGCCTCGGCGAACTATGGCTACACCTTC.

This chain's CDR3 is CASSFPAGKGEQYF. The DNA of the CDR3 is TGTGCCAGCAGTTTTCCAGCGGGCAAGGGTGAGCAGTACTTC. The V gene is TRBV28, the J gene TRBJ2-7; perhaps TRBD2 as D (6 bases). V was clipped by 3 bases and J by 7 bases, with 16 bases between them. CDR1 is MDHEN and CDR2 is SYDVKM in the germline V gene. The CDR3 loop spans 14 amino acids.

V is TRBV19 and J is TRBJ1-5; 9 nucleotides align to TRBD1. The V gene's germline CDR1 is LNHDA and CDR2 SQIVND (reference sequence). This CDR3 contains 14 residues. The trim removed 10 bases at V and 6 bases at J, leaving 10 bases unmatched. The CDR3 reads CATETGTGSQPQHF. The CDR3 DNA reads as TGTGCCACCGAGACCGGGACAGGGAGTCAGCCCCAGCATTTT.

J is TRBJ2-7 and V is TRBV11-1; D is ambiguous. Germline V lookup: CDR1 SGHAT, CDR2 FQDESV (reference sequence). This CDR3 contains 13 residues. Trimming took off 0 bases at V and 6 bases at J, with 9 bases between the two ends. Here the CDR3 reads CASSLAEVGEQYF. The CDR3 nucleotides read TGTGCCAGCAGCTTAGCGGAAGTCGGCGAGCAGTACTTC. Full variable domain (missing parts from reference TRBV11-1 and TRBJ2-7): EAEVAQSPRYKITEKSQAVAFWCDPISGHATLYWYRQILGQGPELLVQFQDESVVDDSQLPKDRFSAERLKGVDSTLKIQPAELGDSAMYLCASSLAEVGEQYFGPGTRLTVT.

On this clonotype: This may come from a read error, since a much larger clone is one base off. The V call is TRBV4-1, the J call TRBJ2-5, with 9 nucleotides matching TRBD2. Losses at the gene ends were 1 base for V and 7 bases for J; bases not matched to a gene: 7. The CDR3 is made up of 15 amino acids. Germline V gene data show CDR1 as MGHRA and CDR2 as YSYEKL. CDR3 bases: TGCGCCAGCAGCCAAGTTTCGCGGGAGGGACGGACCCAGTACTTC. It encodes CASSQVSREGRTQYF.

This clonotype showed up just a few times. The rearrangement links TRBV19 to TRBJ1-3; TRBD1 is a possible D gene (5 bases). The CDR3 totals 13 residues. Germline assignment: CDR1 LNHDA and CDR2 SQIVND (reference sequence). V was pared by 2 bases and J by 3 bases, with 5 bases between. The CDR3 DNA is TGTGCCAGTAGTATACAGGGTGGAAACACCATATATTTT. It translates to CASSIQGGNTIYF.

The chain joins TRBV19 to TRBJ1-1; TRBD1 matches at 12 bases. Germline loops: CDR1 LNHDA, CDR2 SQIVND (reference sequence). V dropped 3 bases and J dropped 10; count of bases not matched to a gene: 0. The CDR3 has 12 residues. CDR3 amino acids: CASSMGQGAAFF. CDR3 DNA sequence: TGTGCCAGTAGTATGGGACAGGGGGCAGCTTTCTTT.

This clonotype was observed at least ten times. The genes are TRBV6-1 and TRBJ1-1; D gene uncertain. V gave up 2 bases and J gave up 1 base, with 5 bases separating them. The CDR3 has 13 residues. Germline V gene lookup returns CDR1 MNHNS and CDR2 SASEGT. The CDR3 reads CASSENKNTEAFF. CDR3 sequence (DNA): TGTGCCAGCAGTGAAAACAAGAACACTGAAGCTTTCTTT.

This clonotype was picked up many times. The V gene is TRBV7-2, the J gene TRBJ2-7; no reliable D call. In germline, CDR1 is SGHTA, CDR2 FQGNSA. This CDR3 comprises 14 residues. Trimming took off 1 base at V and 2 bases at J, with 9 bases between the two ends. CDR3 region: CASSLGGGPYEQYF. The CDR3 DNA reads as TGTGCCAGCAGCTTAGGCGGCGGACCCTACGAGCAGTACTTC. Drawing the rest from reference TRBV7-2 and TRBJ2-7, the complete variable domain is GAGVSQSPSNKVTEKGKDVELRCDPISGHTALYWYRQSLGQGLEFLIYFQGNSAPDKSGLPSDRFSAERTGGSVSTLTIQRTQQEDSAVYLCASSLGGGPYEQYFGPGTRLTVT.

As for this clonotype: One end of the junction fails to match germline, which may point to a read error. The genes are TRBV29-1 and TRBJ1-1; the D is unclear. The germline V gene has CDR1 SQVTM and CDR2 ANQGSEA. This CDR3 region has 13 residues. DNA for the CDR3: TGCAGCGCTGTAGCCAGAATGAACACTGGAGCTTTCTTT. As protein: CSAVARMNTGAFF. Supplemented by reference TRBV29-1 and TRBJ1-1, the full variable domain reads SAVISQKPSRDICQRGTSLTIQCQVDSQVTMMFWYRQQPGQSLTLIATANQGSEATYESGFVIDKFPISRPNLTFSTLTVSNMSPEDSSIYLCSAVARMNTGAFFGQGTRLTVV.

The chain carries TRBV30 and TRBJ1-1, with D perhaps TRBD1 (6 bases). The germline V gene has CDR1 GTSNPN and CDR2 SVGIG (reference sequence). With 1 base removed from V and 2 bases from J, the gap between germline ends came to 8 bases. This CDR3 is built from 13 residues. DNA for the CDR3: TGTGCCTGGAGTGAGGACAGAAACACTGAAGCTTTCTTT. This sequence encodes CAWSEDRNTEAFF.

This clonotype was seen ten or more times. This chain joins TRBV7-3 and TRBJ2-1, with TRBD2 as a possible D gene (6 bases). Germline values: CDR1 SGHTA, CDR2 FQGTGA. Deletions cut 5 bases from V and 9 bases from J, with 14 bases between. The CDR3 has 13 amino acids. The CDR3 nucleotides read TGTGCCAGCAGCCCCTGGGAGGCTGGTGAGCAGTTCTTC. Translating it yields CASSPWEAGEQFF. Based on the CDR3 plus reference TRBV7-3 and TRBJ2-1, the full variable domain is GAGVSQTPSNKVTEKGKYVELRCDPISGHTALYWYRQSLGQGPEFLIYFQGTGAADDSGLPNDRFFAVRPEGSVSTLKIQRTERGDSAVYLCASSPWEAGEQFFGPGTRLTVL.

V and J are TRBV6-1 and TRBJ1-1; 8 bases are a match to TRBD1. The V gene's germline CDR1 is MNHNS and CDR2 SASEGT. The CDR3 runs to 12 residues. V was clipped by 2 bases and J by 8 bases; unmatched bases: 1. CDR3 residues: CASSERTGEAFF. The CDR3 DNA is TGTGCCAGCAGTGAAAGGACAGGGGAAGCTTTCTTT.

This clonotype was recorded a few times. This sequence joins TRBV28 and TRBJ2-3; possible D gene TRBD1, 5 bases. The CDR3 covers 14 residues. Trimming shortened V by 2 bases and J by 3 bases, and 9 bases separated the two germline ends. Germline assignment: CDR1 MDHEN and CDR2 SYDVKM. The CDR3 reads CASSLQGTTDTQYF. The CDR3 nucleotides are TGTGCCAGCAGTTTACAGGGCACGACAGATACGCAGTATTTT.

This clonotype has more than one count but fewer than ten. This chain uses TRBV9 with TRBJ1-4; 7 nucleotides agree with TRBD1. The CDR3 extends over 16 amino acids. Germline values: CDR1 SGDLS, CDR2 YYNGEE. V lost 1 base, J lost 4 bases, and 7 bases stayed unmatched. The CDR3 region is CASSVLAGGLNEKLFF. CDR3 bases: TGTGCCAGCAGCGTATTGGCAGGGGGACTTAATGAAAAACTGTTTTTT.